These 30 T cell receptor beta chains were all obtained from the same sample, sequenced in a study of Graves' ophthalmopathy and Graves' hyperthyroidism. TCR beta CDR3 amplification used RNA transcripts. Second-round multiplex PCR followed a first-round RT-PCR using HTBI primers. TCRdb reprocessed the multiplex PCR reads with MiXCR, giving one entry per CDR3 protein. The top ten clones hold about 4.1% of a sample with 580,000 or so distinct CDR3 sequences, 35% to 40% of them seen once. Material for sequencing was peripheral blood or thyroid tissue (not recorded which). The receptor source for this set is an adult man with Graves' hyperthyroidism.

There are a few counts of this clonotype. The chain links TRBV29-1 to TRBJ2-3, with TRBD2 matching over 8 bases. Per the germline V gene, CDR1 is SQVTM and CDR2 is ANQGSEA. V trimming: 4 bases; J trimming: 7 bases; junction bases outside the gene matches: 10. The CDR3 spans 14 residues. The CDR3 coding sequence is TGCAGCGTTGTGGGTGGGTTAGCGGGAAATACGCAGTATTTT. This gives the protein CSVVGGLAGNTQYF.

A note on this clonotype: Just one base apart from a much larger clone, this may be a read error. The V gene is TRBV19, the J gene TRBJ2-5; TRBD1 matches at 11 bases. This CDR3 is 16 amino acids long. Germline CDR1 reads LNHDA; CDR2 reads SQIVND (reference sequence). The ends lost 3 bases at V and 7 bases at J; junction bases unmatched: 10. DNA of the CDR3: TGTGCCAGTAGTATCACAGGACAGGGGGCGAAAGGGACCCAGTACTTC. The encoded protein is CASSITGQGAKGTQYF.

This clonotype was observed many times. V usage is TRBV19 and J usage is TRBJ2-7; TRBD1 matches at 7 bases. This CDR3 has 15 residues. The germline V gene has CDR1 LNHDA and CDR2 SQIVND (reference sequence). Unmatched junction bases numbered 5, after V lost 0 bases and J lost 3 bases. CDR3 region: CASSIEQGTFYEQYF. CDR3 in DNA: TGTGCCAGTAGTATAGAACAGGGGACCTTCTACGAGCAGTACTTC.

The chain joins TRBV7-2 to TRBJ1-1; TRBD1 aligns across 9 bases. The DNA end favors TRBJ2-1, so the J call may be wrong. In germline, CDR1 is SGHTA, CDR2 FQGNSA. The CDR3 covers 15 residues. Here the CDR3 reads CASSPRDRVRDEQFF. CDR3 in DNA: TGTGCCAGCAGCCCCCGGGACAGGGTGAGAGATGAGCAGTTCTTC.

This clonotype was seen at least ten times. Written as DNA, the CDR3 is TGTGCCAGCAGCTCAAAACAGGGTAGCACTGAAGCTTTCTTT. Its protein is CASSSKQGSTEAFF. This chain links TRBV7-9 with TRBJ1-1; possible D gene TRBD1, 6 bases. The V end was cut by 4 bases, the J end by 4 bases, with 13 bases between. Per the germline V gene, CDR1 is SEHNR and CDR2 is FQNEAQ (reference sequence). CDR3 length: 14 residues.

This clonotype was observed many times. The V and J genes are TRBV29-1 and TRBJ2-2, with TRBD1 as a possible D gene (5 bases). The CDR3 extends over 13 amino acids. V lost 6 bases, J lost 2 bases, and 10 bases lay in between. Germline CDR1 SQVTM, CDR2 ANQGSEA. As DNA, the CDR3 is TGCAGCGTCGACAGCGATAACACCGGGGAGCTGTTTTTT. Translating it yields CSVDSDNTGELFF.

V and J are TRBV7-6 and TRBJ2-7, with 9 bases identical to TRBD2. CDR3 length: 15 residues. Trimming at V came to 4 bases and at J to 8 bases, leaving 12 bases not matched to a gene. From germline, CDR1 is SGHVS and CDR2 FNYEAQ. Here the CDR3 reads CASSSPYIAGEKQYF. The CDR3 DNA is TGTGCCAGCAGCTCACCTTACATAGCGGGGGAGAAGCAGTACTTC.

In its sample, this clonotype was seen many times. The rearrangement links TRBV6-5 to TRBJ1-6; D unclear. Germline V gene sequence: CDR1 MNHEY, CDR2 SVGAGI. The CDR3 is 16 residues long. With 0 bases removed from V and 0 bases from J, the gap between germline ends came to 6 bases. The chain's CDR3 is CASSYSRSSYNSPLHF. The CDR3 coding sequence is TGTGCCAGCAGTTACTCTCGGAGCTCCTATAATTCACCCCTCCACTTT.

Worth noting for this clonotype: This could be a read error, since a much larger clone is one nucleotide away. The chain carries TRBV12-3 or TRBV12-4 and TRBJ2-7; D not resolved. This CDR3 contains 12 residues. In DNA form, the CDR3 reads TGTGTCAGCAGCCCCACTCTTTACGAGCAGTACTTC. This translates into CVSSPTLYEQYF.

The chain employs TRBV24-1 and TRBJ2-2; D is undetermined. The CDR3 has 11 residues. Between the trimmed V and J ends, which lost 5 bases and 7 bases, there was a span of 4 bases. Germline CDR1 KGHDR, CDR2 SFDVKD. The CDR3 is CATSGGGELFF. The CDR3 bases are TGTGCCACCAGTGGAGGCGGGGAGCTGTTTTTT.

This clonotype has a count of ten or more. The CDR3 DNA follows: TGTGCCAGCAGCTTAGCGGTGAGGGGCAATCAGCCCCAGCATTTT. Its protein product is CASSLAVRGNQPQHF. The chain has TRBV7-2 and TRBJ1-5; D is unclear. Trimming left V 0 bases short and J 2 bases short, with 8 bases between. In germline, CDR1 is SGHTA, CDR2 FQGNSA. The CDR3 spans 15 residues.

This chain connects TRBV7-9 to TRBJ2-5; 7 nucleotides agree with TRBD2. The J call may be incorrect, as the DNA end agrees better with TRBJ2-1. The CDR3 spans 14 residues. The germline CDR1 and CDR2 sequences are SEHNR and FQNEAQ (reference sequence). CDR3 DNA: TGTGCCAGCAGCTTGGAGCGGGGTTTCTATGAGCAGTTCTTC. This encodes CASSLERGFYEQFF.

This clonotype was observed a handful of times. This chain connects TRBV6-5 to TRBJ2-7, with TRBD2 matching 8 bases. This CDR3 is 14 amino acids long. Germline assignment: CDR1 MNHEY and CDR2 SVGAGI. V lost 2 bases to trimming and J lost 3 bases; unmatched junction nucleotides: 3. The CDR3 here is CASSYSGGSYEQYF. The CDR3 coding sequence is TGTGCCAGCAGTTACAGCGGGGGAAGCTACGAGCAGTACTTC.

A note on this clonotype: A read error is possible here, since a much larger clone lies one base away. V gene TRBV5-1 combines with J gene TRBJ1-1; possibly TRBD1 for D (5 bases). CDR1 and CDR2 (germline): SGHRS, YFSETQ. This CDR3 has 13 amino acids. The CDR3 region is CASSLGREGESFF. CDR3 in DNA: TGCGCCAGCAGCTTAGGCAGGGAAGGTGAATCTTTCTTT.

J is TRBJ1-1 and V is TRBV10-3; D possibly corresponds to TRBD1 (5 bases). The CDR3 consists of 13 residues. The germline CDR1 and CDR2 sequences are ENHRY and SYGVKD. The V end lost 3 bases, the J end lost 6 bases, and 11 bases lay between the germline ends. CDR3 nucleotide sequence: TGTGCCATCAGTGACAGGGACGCCGCTGAAGCTTTCTTT. Translating gives CAISDRDAAEAFF.

As for this clonotype: A read error may account for a junction end that differs from germline. The CDR3 nucleotides read TGTGCTAGCAGCTTACAGGAGACCTACGAGCAGTACTTC. Translated, it gives CASSLQETYEQYF. The V and J genes are TRBV7-7 and TRBJ2-7; a possible D gene is TRBD1 (5 bases). The CDR3 sequence is 13 residues long. The germline CDR1 and CDR2 sequences are SSHAT and FNYEAQ (reference sequence). The entire variable domain, with the rest obtained from reference TRBV7-7 and TRBJ2-7, is as follows: GAGVSQSPRYKVTKRGQDVTLRCDPISSHATLYWYQQALGQGPEFLTYFNYEAQPDKSGLPSDRFSAERPEGSISTLTIQRTEQRDSAMYRCASSLQETYEQYFGPGTRLTVT.

On this clonotype itself: Germline and junction disagree at one end, which may indicate a read error. V gene TRBV11-1 combines with J gene TRBJ2-2; TRBD1 matches 9 bases. Germline-derived CDR1 and CDR2 are SGHAT and FQDESV (reference sequence). The CDR3 is 17 amino acids. CDR3 sequence (DNA): TGTGACAGCAGCTTAAAGTTGGGACAGGGGAACACCGGGGAGCTGTTTTTT. Translation: CDSSLKLGQGNTGELFF.

This chain links TRBV6-1 with TRBJ1-5; D is possibly TRBD1 (5 bases). The V gene lost 5 bases and the J gene lost 7 bases, with 21 bases spanning the gap. Looked up from germline, CDR1 is MNHNS and CDR2 is SASEGT. There are 16 residues in the CDR3. The CDR3 is CASSYSSGGRRQPQHF. The CDR3 DNA reads TGTGCCAGCAGTTACTCTAGCGGGGGAAGGCGCCAGCCCCAGCATTTT.

This clonotype showed up just a few times. V gene TRBV16 combines with J gene TRBJ2-7; D remains unclear. Germline V gene lookup returns CDR1 KGHSY and CDR2 FQNENV. The CDR3 totals 13 residues. Trimming shortened V by 0 bases and J by 3 bases, and 6 bases separated the two germline ends. CDR3 nucleotide sequence: TGTGCCAGCAGCCAATCCCCGTACTACGAGCAGTACTTC. As protein: CASSQSPYYEQYF.

The sample holds one count of this clonotype. The V and J genes are TRBV2 and TRBJ2-7; D call uncertain. The CDR3 consists of 13 residues. V was cut by 5 bases and J by 4 bases, with 12 bases left in between. CDR1 SNHLY and CDR2 FYNNEI come from the germline V gene. This chain's CDR3 is CASSLERKYEQYF. The CDR3 nucleotides read TGTGCCAGCAGTTTAGAACGGAAATACGAGCAGTACTTC. Based on the CDR3 plus reference TRBV2 and TRBJ2-7, the full variable domain is EPEVTQTPSHQVTQMGQEVILRCVPISNHLYFYWYRQILGQKVEFLVSFYNNEISEKSEIFDDQFSVERPDGSNFTLKIRSTKLEDSAMYFCASSLERKYEQYFGPGTRLTVT.

This clonotype was counted a few times. The CDR3 carries no conserved terminal phenylalanine or tryptophan, so it likely arises from a read error. It is unclear where the CDR3 begins or ends on the DNA, so no DNA is shown, and the CDR3 is as TCRdb lists it. CDR3 loop: CATSRAGR. The chain employs TRBV15 and TRBJ2-5; the D segment call TRBD2 is taken from the table without a DNA check. Ends included, the CDR3 has 8 residues. Germline V gene data show CDR1 as LNHNV and CDR2 as YYDKDF (reference sequence).

This clonotype was detected many times. The chain uses TRBV12-3 or TRBV12-4 and TRBJ1-1; 10 bases are shared with TRBD1. The CDR3 has 15 residues. Unmatched junction bases numbered 4, after V lost 5 bases and J lost 1 base. CDR3 nucleotide sequence: TGTGCCAGCAGTCTGACAGGGGGCTGGAACACTGAAGCTTTCTTT. As protein: CASSLTGGWNTEAFF.

This clonotype was observed a few times. The J gene is TRBJ1-4, the V gene TRBV7-8, with TRBD1 as a possible D gene (6 bases). The V gene's germline CDR1 is SGHVS and CDR2 FQNEAQ. Between the trimmed V and J ends, which lost 6 bases and 3 bases, there was a span of 14 bases. The CDR3 runs to 15 residues. CDR3 amino acids: CASSLNRDSNEKLFF. In nucleotides, the CDR3 is TGTGCCAGCAGTTTAAACAGGGACTCTAATGAAAAACTGTTTTTT.

In this sample, this clonotype turned up many times. The genes are TRBV7-2 and TRBJ1-2; 12 nucleotides line up with TRBD1. The CDR3 covers 16 residues. CDR1 SGHTA and CDR2 FQGNSA come from the germline V gene. V gave up 1 base and J gave up 6 bases; unmatched junction bases: 6. The CDR3 DNA is TGTGCCAGCAGCTTAGGCCCGGGACAGGGGGCAAATGGCTACACCTTC. Its translation is CASSLGPGQGANGYTF.

The V and J genes are TRBV10-3 and TRBJ2-6; D gene ambiguous. The CDR3 sequence is 17 residues long. Germline-derived CDR1 and CDR2 are ENHRY and SYGVKD. Trimming took off 3 bases at V and 2 bases at J, with 14 bases between the two ends. The CDR3 DNA is TGTGCCATCAGTGAAGGAGCGAACGGAGCTGGGGCCAACGTCCTGACTTTC. It specifies CAISEGANGAGANVLTF.

This clonotype came up many times. The rearrangement uses TRBV19 and TRBJ1-2, with 10 bases lining up with TRBD1. The ends lost 6 bases at V and 2 bases at J; junction bases unmatched: 9. The CDR3 sequence is 16 residues long. In germline, CDR1 is LNHDA, CDR2 SQIVND (reference sequence). The CDR3 sequence: CASRPLRDRGNYGYTF. The CDR3 DNA sequence: TGTGCCAGTAGACCCCTCCGGGACAGGGGAAACTATGGCTACACCTTC.

This clonotype was observed many times. V gene TRBV19 combines with J gene TRBJ1-5; D not certain. Per germline, CDR1 LNHDA and CDR2 SQIVND (reference sequence). The CDR3 extends over 13 amino acids. V was shortened by 3 bases and J by 9 bases, with 12 bases between the two germline ends. The CDR3 coding sequence is TGTGCCAGTAGTATCGAGATCGACCGGCCCCAGCATTTT. Residues: CASSIEIDRPQHF.

The table lists this clonotype with a few counts. The chain links TRBV7-8 to TRBJ2-7; TRBD2 agrees at 7 bases. Trimming cost V 1 base and J 0 bases; bases outside gene matches: 9. The CDR3 has 17 amino acids. Germline V CDR1 and CDR2: SGHVS, FQNEAQ. The CDR3 nucleotides are TGTGCCAGCAGCTTAGTCTTCCCGGGACTACCCTCCTACGAGCAGTACTTC. The encoded protein is CASSLVFPGLPSYEQYF.

The chain has TRBV7-9 and TRBJ1-5; 12 bases align to TRBD1. CDR3 length equals 14 residues. In germline, CDR1 is SEHNR, CDR2 FQNEAQ (reference sequence). V shed 5 bases and J 7 bases; nucleotides not matched to a gene: 3. The CDR3 sequence is CASSPGQGAQPQHF. Here the CDR3 DNA reads TGTGCCAGCAGCCCGGGACAGGGGGCCCAGCCCCAGCATTTT.

V is TRBV7-6 and J is TRBJ2-2; 9 bases align to TRBD1. CDR1 and CDR2 (germline): SGHVS, FNYEAQ. J gave up 3 bases and V 3 bases, and 5 bases lay outside the gene matches. The CDR3 extends over 16 amino acids. CDR3 nucleotide sequence: TGTGCCAGCAGCTTTGGGGACAGGGTTCACACCGGGGAGCTGTTTTTT. This sequence encodes CASSFGDRVHTGELFF.